A selection of T cell receptor beta chains follows, all from one sample in a study of cytomegalovirus exposure and HLA in healthy donors. Clones were sequenced by immunoSEQ multiplex PCR, and TCRdb holds only the in-frame ones, with some missing. The data hold around 180,000 clones, with 80% to 90% observed a single time. The material sequenced was PBMCs. These receptors all come from a girl aged 5-17 years in good health and CMV-seropositive. CDR3s include the opening cysteine and the closing phenylalanine or tryptophan. D genes are given only for firm matches. Clone sizes are given selectively: once, few, many, or a class where the clone is expanded.

clone_size,d_call,v_call,j_call,cdr3_aa,cdr3_nt
once,TRBD1,TRBV15,TRBJ2-4,CATSHRTGAPNIQYF,TGTGCCACCAGCCACAGGACAGGGGCCCCTAACATTCAGTACTTC
NA,NA,TRBV2,TRBJ1-2,CASSELTQGEDTF,TGTGCCAGCAGCGAGCTAACTCAGGGTGAGGACACCTTC
few,TRBD1,TRBV6-5,TRBJ2-7,CASSLTGEYEQYF,TGTGCCAGCAGTTTGACAGGGGAGTACGAGCAGTACTTC
NA,NA,TRBV7-9,TRBJ1-2,CASSFDPDGGDYGYTF,TGTGCCAGCAGCTTTGATCCGGACGGGGGGGACTATGGCTACACCTTC
NA,TRBD1,TRBV28,TRBJ1-5,CASSPRQGWQPQHF,TGTGCCAGCAGTCCTCGACAGGGGTGGCAGCCCCAGCATTTT
NA,NA,TRBV30,TRBJ1-1,CAHYTFKGTEAFF,TGTGCCCACTATACGTTTAAGGGGACTGAAGCTTTCTTT
once,NA,TRBV11-2,TRBJ1-1,CASSLVRSGERRNTEAFF,TGTGCCAGCAGCTTAGTGAGGTCAGGGGAGAGGAGGAACACTGAAGCTTTCTTT
NA,TRBD1,TRBV7-3,TRBJ2-5,CASSLDREETQYF,TGTGCCAGCAGCTTAGACAGGGAAGAGACCCAGTACTTC
NA,NA,TRBV7-2,TRBJ1-3,CASSFTTTASGNTIYF,TGTGCCAGCAGCTTCACCACGACAGCCTCTGGAAACACCATATATTTT
NA,NA,TRBV12-5,TRBJ1-2,CASGLSYGYTF,TGTGCTAGTGGTTTGTCCTACGGCTACACCTTC
NA,NA,TRBV10-2,TRBJ1-1,CASSESAGTEAFF,TGCGCCAGCAGTGAGTCGGCGGGAACTGAAGCTTTCTTT
NA,NA,TRBV29-1,TRBJ1-1,CSVEKQVNTEAFF,TGCAGCGTTGAAAAACAGGTCAACACTGAAGCTTTCTTT
NA,NA,TRBV27,TRBJ2-7,CASSFAEGAREQYF,TGTGCCAGCAGTTTTGCGGAGGGGGCGAGGGAGCAGTACTTC
once,TRBD1,TRBV28,TRBJ1-1,CASSLRGHARNTEAFF,TGTGCCAGCAGCCTAAGGGGGCATGCTAGGAACACTGAAGCTTTCTTT
few,TRBD2,TRBV9,TRBJ2-3,CASSGSGDGGKYF,TGTGCCAGCAGCGGGAGCGGGGACGGGGGGAAGTATTTT
NA,TRBD1,TRBV9,TRBJ2-5,CASSPKGQTPRTQYF,TGTGCCAGCAGCCCCAAGGGACAGACCCCGAGGACCCAGTACTTC
NA,TRBD1,TRBV18,TRBJ1-5,CASSPDRGGNQPQHF,TGTGCCAGCTCTCCGGACAGGGGTGGGAATCAGCCCCAGCATTTT
NA,NA,TRBV11-3,TRBJ2-7,CASSLEYGSYEQYF,TGTGCCAGCAGCTTAGAATACGGCTCCTACGAGCAGTACTTC
NA,TRBD1,TRBV5-4,TRBJ1-1,CASSLGTGGKYTEAFF,TGTGCCAGCAGCTTAGGGACAGGGGGGAAATACACTGAAGCTTTCTTT
NA,TRBD2,TRBV2,TRBJ2-3,CASKIGGGRTDTQYF,TGTGCCAGCAAAATCGGCGGGGGACGCACAGATACGCAGTATTTT
NA,TRBD1,TRBV2,TRBJ2-2,CASSEIKSGQASGELFF,TGTGCCAGCAGTGAAATAAAGTCGGGACAGGCCTCAGGGGAGCTGTTTTTT
NA,TRBD1,TRBV10-3,TRBJ2-7,CAISVFPGQGSEQYF,TGTGCCATCAGTGTTTTTCCGGGACAGGGTTCCGAGCAGTACTTC
NA,NA,TRBV7-2,TRBJ2-7,CASSLGRSSYEQYF,TGTGCCAGCAGCTTGGGGAGGAGCTCCTACGAGCAGTACTTC
NA,TRBD1,TRBV7-9,TRBJ1-6,CSSSRNEWTGENSPLHF,TGTTCCAGCAGCCGCAATGAATGGACAGGGGAAAATTCACCCCTCCACTTT
NA,NA,TRBV5-4,TRBJ1-3,CASSLDSMGNTIYF,TGTGCCAGCAGCTTGGACAGTATGGGAAACACCATATATTTT